This T cell receptor beta chain was profiled in a study of blood T cell repertoires in COVID-19. V dropped 6 bases and J dropped 7 bases, with 9 bases sitting between them. CDR3 length: 10 amino acids. The V gene's germline CDR1 is DFQATT and CDR2 SNEGSKA (reference sequence). Measured with immunoSEQ multiplex PCR; TCRdb has only the in-frame clones, and not every one. The sample lists 35,000 to 45,000 clones, around 82% occurring once. The receptor's source is a man between 65 and 85 years old with acute or convalescent COVID-19. J is TRBJ1-2 and V is TRBV20-1; maybe TRBD1 (6 bases). The specimen sequenced was peripheral blood. The CDR3 protein is CSADRLGYTF. The DNA of the CDR3 is TGCAGTGCAGACAGGCTTGGCTACACCTTC.